What follows describes a single T cell receptor (beta chain). Germline CDR1 and CDR2: LNHDA and SQIVND (reference sequence). This CDR3 has 16 residues. V gave up 3 bases and J gave up 7 bases, with 16 bases separating them. The sample originates from a study of cytomegalovirus exposure and HLA in healthy donors. PCR used 60 Vbeta primers and 13 Jbeta primers. Using immunoSEQ multiplex PCR, the repertoire was profiled, and TCRdb retains in-frame clones only, with some absent. The sample lists around 200,000 clones, approximately 82% occurring once. The chain has TRBV19 and TRBJ1-6, with a weak D call TRBD1 (5 bases). The sample comprised PBMCs. The TCR sequence derives from a woman between 45 and 60 years old in good health and CMV-seropositive. CDR3 sequence (DNA): TGTGCCAGTAGTATTTCGGCGACGGGGGAAAATTCACCCCTCCACTTT. It translates to CASSISATGENSPLHF.